Below are 3 T cell receptor beta chains sequenced from a single sample in a study of CD8 T cells in ankylosing spondylitis. TCRdb re-derived calls from the 5' RACE reads in MiXCR, one entry per CDR3 protein. The sample records fewer than 150,000 distinct CDR3 sequences, around 6.6% being singletons. The sample taken for sequencing was blood, either unsorted or a sorted T cell fraction (not recorded which). Every receptor here comes from a female donor with ankylosing spondylitis or in good health (not recorded which).

This clonotype has at least ten counts. V gene TRBV4-3 combines with J gene TRBJ2-3; D is perhaps TRBD2 (7 bases). V lost 0 bases and J lost 2, with 12 bases in between. This CDR3 is 16 amino acids long. Per germline, CDR1 LGHNA and CDR2 YSLEER. CDR3 region: CASSQEAGATTDTQYF. CDR3 in DNA: TGCGCCAGCAGCCAAGAGGCGGGGGCGACCACAGATACGCAGTATTTT.

This clonotype was observed many times. V usage is TRBV6-1 and J usage is TRBJ1-2; D gene unclear. CDR1 MNHNS and CDR2 SASEGT come from the germline V gene. Deletions cut 6 bases from V and 0 bases from J, with 14 bases between. The CDR3 has 15 amino acids. CDR3 DNA sequence: TGTGCCAGCAGGCTTGAAGAGGGAGCTAACTATGGCTACACCTTC. Its protein product is CASRLEEGANYGYTF.

This clonotype was detected many times. This chain joins TRBV6-1 and TRBJ1-3; unclear D gene. Germline V gene lookup returns CDR1 MNHNS and CDR2 SASEGT. Between the trimmed V and J ends, which lost 7 bases and 9 bases, there was a span of 16 bases. The CDR3 has 13 residues. CDR3 residues: CASTTISRGTIYF. Here the CDR3 DNA reads TGTGCCAGCACTACTATATCCCGGGGCACCATATATTTT.